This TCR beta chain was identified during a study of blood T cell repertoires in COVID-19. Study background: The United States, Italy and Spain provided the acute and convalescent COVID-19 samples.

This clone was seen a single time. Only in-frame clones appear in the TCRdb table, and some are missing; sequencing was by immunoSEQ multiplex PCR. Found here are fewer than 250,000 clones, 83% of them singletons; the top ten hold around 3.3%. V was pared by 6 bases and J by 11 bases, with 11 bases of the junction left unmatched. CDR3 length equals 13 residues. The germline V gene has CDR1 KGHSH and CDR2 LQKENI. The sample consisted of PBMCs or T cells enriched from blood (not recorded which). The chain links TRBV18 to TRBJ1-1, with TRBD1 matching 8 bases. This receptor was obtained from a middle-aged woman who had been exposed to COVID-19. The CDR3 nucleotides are TGTGCCAGCTCTCTCGAGGGACAGGCCTCCGCTTTCTTT. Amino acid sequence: CASSLEGQASAFF.